The 18 T cell receptor beta chains listed next were all sequenced from one sample in a study of T-cell reconstitution after alpha-beta-depleted transplantation in children. Using unique molecular identifiers, the investigators prepared the TCRbeta library. TCRdb re-derived calls from the PCR reads in MiXCR, one entry per CDR3 protein. The table has 500,000 to 600,000 distinct CDR3 sequences, roughly 18% seen once; the top ten hold roughly 3.3%. The sample was PBMCs from the stem cell graft donor, taken from the stem cell graft. The receptor set was obtained from a human donor who donated a stem cell graft to a child with acute lymphoblastic leukemia.

This clonotype has just a few counts. This rearrangement joins TRBV4-1 to TRBJ1-2; D gene ambiguous. The CDR3 sequence is 16 residues long. The V gene's germline CDR1 is MGHRA and CDR2 YSYEKL. The germline V and J ends were trimmed by 1 base and 0 bases, with 12 bases remaining between them. The CDR3 DNA sequence: TGCGCCAGCAGCCAAGGGACGGGGATAGCTAACTATGGCTACACCTTC. Residues: CASSQGTGIANYGYTF.

The CDR3 sequence: CASSLSSGITYNEQFF. The CDR3 nucleotides read TGTGCCAGCAGCTTAAGTAGCGGAATTACCTACAATGAGCAGTTCTTC. This chain uses TRBV7-9 with TRBJ2-1; the D gene is possibly TRBD2 (6 bases). Germline lookup yields CDR1 SEHNR and CDR2 FQNEAQ (reference sequence). V was pared by 2 bases and J by 2 bases, with 13 bases between. This CDR3 contains 16 residues.

This clonotype has just a few counts. V and J are TRBV7-9 and TRBJ2-7, with 12 bases aligning to TRBD2. J was trimmed by 5 bases and V by 3 bases; bases with no gene match: 8. The CDR3 is 16 residues long. Looked up from germline, CDR1 is SEHNR and CDR2 is FQNEAQ (reference sequence). CDR3 nucleotide sequence: TGTGCCAGCAGCTTTGCACTAGCGGGAGGTAAAAACGAGCAGTACTTC. As protein: CASSFALAGGKNEQYF.

This clonotype has just a few counts. J is TRBJ1-1 and V is TRBV20-1; 8 bases are a match to TRBD1. CDR1 is DFQATT and CDR2 is SNEGSKA in the germline V gene (reference sequence). J lost 5 bases, V lost 3 bases, and 14 bases had no gene match. This CDR3 region has 16 residues. The CDR3 reads CSARQWTGRVRTEAFF. The CDR3 DNA sequence: TGCAGTGCTAGGCAATGGACAGGGAGGGTGAGAACTGAAGCTTTCTTT.

This clonotype turned up a few times. The genes are TRBV9 and TRBJ2-6; 12 bases match TRBD2. CDR3 length: 19 amino acids. Germline CDR1 SGDLS, CDR2 YYNGEE. With 4 bases clipped from V and 4 bases from J, the junction kept 12 bases outside the gene matches. The CDR3, as DNA: TGTGCCAGCAGCCCCGGATGGACTAGCGGGACTGAAGGGGCCAACGTCCTGACTTTC. It specifies CASSPGWTSGTEGANVLTF.

This clonotype was detected a few times. CDR3 nucleotides: TGTGCCACCAAAGGGACTACGTACAATGAGCAGTTCTTC. Translating gives CATKGTTYNEQFF. The V gene is TRBV24-1, the J gene TRBJ2-1, with 7 positions matching TRBD2. V lost 8 bases to trimming and J lost 4 bases; unmatched junction nucleotides: 4. The CDR3 covers 13 residues. Germline V lookup: CDR1 KGHDR, CDR2 SFDVKD.

The chain couples TRBV12-3 or TRBV12-4 to TRBJ2-7; 13 bases agree with TRBD2. The CDR3 covers 16 residues. J gave up 2 bases and V 4 bases, and 5 bases lay outside the gene matches. The CDR3 region has the DNA TGTGCCAGCAGTTCCCTACTAGCGGGAGGGACCTACGAGCAGTACTTC. This gives the protein CASSSLLAGGTYEQYF.

J is TRBJ2-1 and V is TRBV20-1; D might be TRBD2 (5 bases). The CDR3 totals 12 residues. The V end lost 5 bases, the J end lost 9 bases, and 14 bases lay between the germline ends. CDR1 and CDR2 (germline): DFQATT, SNEGSKA (reference sequence). CDR3 bases: TGCAGTGCTCCCTGGCGAGGGATTGAGCAGTTCTTC. Its translation is CSAPWRGIEQFF.

This sequence joins TRBV20-1 and TRBJ2-1; D is possibly TRBD2 (6 bases). The CDR3 is made up of 14 amino acids. Trimming shortened V by 3 bases and J by 0 bases, and 9 bases separated the two germline ends. CDR1 and CDR2 from the germline V gene are DFQATT and SNEGSKA (reference sequence). The CDR3 DNA sequence: TGCAGTGCTAGCCGGGAGAGCTCCTACAATGAGCAGTTCTTC. Protein: CSASRESSYNEQFF.

The V call is TRBV24-1, the J call TRBJ2-3; 8 nucleotides line up with TRBD2. CDR3 size: 14 residues. V gave up 7 bases and J gave up 4 bases; unmatched junction bases: 6. Per the germline V gene, CDR1 is KGHDR and CDR2 is SFDVKD. In DNA, the CDR3 is TGTGCCACCAGCCAAGCGGGAGACGCAGATACGCAGTATTTT. Encoded protein: CATSQAGDADTQYF.

CDR3 region: CATSDHGTAEQFF. For the CDR3, the DNA is TGTGCCACCAGTGACCACGGGACAGCTGAGCAGTTCTTC. This chain connects TRBV24-1 to TRBJ2-1; 7 bases map to TRBD1. Germline CDR1 and CDR2: KGHDR and SFDVKD. CDR3 length equals 13 residues. Losses at the gene ends were 4 bases for V and 9 bases for J; bases not matched to a gene: 5.

The chain has TRBV7-6 and TRBJ2-3, with 7 bases identical to TRBD1. This CDR3 contains 18 residues. The V and J ends lost 2 bases and 3 bases, in that order; junction bases with no gene match: 14. The germline CDR1 and CDR2 sequences are SGHVS and FNYEAQ. This chain's CDR3 is CASSLRPRGGRATDTQYF. The CDR3 DNA follows: TGTGCCAGCAGCTTAAGGCCTAGAGGGGGCAGGGCTACAGATACGCAGTATTTT.

The chain recombines TRBV12-3 or TRBV12-4 with TRBJ2-7; possibly TRBD1 for D (5 bases). The ends were cut back, 3 bases at V and 0 bases at J, with 12 bases in the middle. The CDR3 loop spans 15 amino acids. Here the CDR3 DNA reads TGTGCCAGCAGTTTCGAGGCAGGGTCCTCCTACGAGCAGTACTTC. It translates to CASSFEAGSSYEQYF.

The rearrangement joins TRBV12-3 or TRBV12-4 to TRBJ2-5; a possible D gene is TRBD2 (5 bases). The CDR3 extends over 16 amino acids. Deletions cut 6 bases from V and 3 bases from J, with 20 bases between. CDR3 DNA sequence: TGTGCCAGCAGCTCTCTCGGACCGTTGGGAGAAGAGACCCAGTACTTC. This encodes CASSSLGPLGEETQYF.

The table lists this clonotype with a few counts. The chain combines TRBV5-1 with TRBJ2-5; maybe TRBD2 (6 bases). Looked up from germline, CDR1 is SGHRS and CDR2 is YFSETQ. CDR3 length: 12 amino acids. Trimming took 4 bases from V and 5 from J, leaving 9 bases between them. The CDR3 spells CASSGEAETQYF. The CDR3 coding sequence is TGCGCCAGCAGCGGGGAGGCGGAGACCCAGTACTTC.

There are a few counts of this clonotype. The chain employs TRBV10-1 and TRBJ2-6, with a possible D match to TRBD1 (6 bases). Between the trimmed V and J ends, which lost 4 bases and 6 bases, there was a span of 13 bases. CDR3 size: 15 residues. CDR1 and CDR2 (germline): WNHNN, SYGVQD (reference sequence). This CDR3 is CASSAQGLEANVLTF. The CDR3 nucleotides are TGCGCCAGCAGTGCCCAGGGGCTTGAGGCCAACGTCCTGACTTTC.

The table lists this clonotype with a few counts. The chain links TRBV4-1 to TRBJ2-1, with 8 bases that match TRBD2. CDR3 length: 14 residues. Germline values: CDR1 MGHRA, CDR2 YSYEKL. The V and J ends lost 3 bases and 8 bases, in that order; junction bases with no gene match: 6. This chain's CDR3 is CASSQGLGIDEQFF. The CDR3 bases are TGCGCCAGCAGCCAGGGACTAGGGATAGATGAGCAGTTCTTC.

The V and J genes are TRBV3-1 and TRBJ1-1; no clear D. Germline assignment: CDR1 LGHDT and CDR2 YNNKEL (reference sequence). CDR3 size: 15 residues. Between the trimmed V and J ends, which lost 11 bases and 0 bases, there was a span of 19 bases. The CDR3 sequence is CASTQVGSLNTEAFF. The CDR3 bases are TGTGCCTCCACCCAGGTGGGCAGCTTGAACACTGAAGCTTTCTTT.